Given below is one T cell receptor (beta chain) in context. This sample is drawn from a study of blood T cell repertoires in COVID-19. Across the study: Sites in the United States, Italy and Spain provided acute and convalescent COVID-19 samples. The cDNA or gDNA used as material had been derived from T cells, B-cell-depleted T cells, or PBMCs.

Authors' analysis steps: Estimated nucleated cell counts came from reference gene primer amplification. This table comes from immunoSEQ multiplex PCR, and its TCRdb copy is limited to in-frame clones, with some not included. Clone size and the V and J calls come from that table; the DNA yielded D and trimming. The sample comprises about 210,000 clones, around 92% of which are singletons, and approximately 1.2% rests with the top ten. The CDR3 totals 15 residues. CDR1 is SNHLY, CDR2 FYNNEI, per germline. V was cut by 7 bases and J by 4 bases, with 19 bases left in between. The sequence came from a man aged 30-40 years with acute or convalescent COVID-19. Source material: peripheral blood. The rearrangement links TRBV2 to TRBJ1-2; D gene uncertain. The CDR3 nucleotides are TGTGCCAGCACCTCCCTCGGCGGGGAACTCTATGGCTACACCTTC. Translating it yields CASTSLGGELYGYTF.